This T cell receptor beta chain was profiled in a study of blood T cell repertoires in COVID-19. Individuals drawn from around 25 US areas were about 18 to 90 years old. Profiled with immunoSEQ multiplex PCR; TCRdb holds only in-frame clones, not every one. The sample has some 530,000 clones; approximately 91% are singletons. Germline V gene sequence: CDR1 KGHSY, CDR2 FQNENV. This CDR3 has 16 amino acids. The V and J ends lost 2 bases and 5 bases, in that order; junction bases with no gene match: 7. The receptor was derived from a woman aged 55-70 years who had recovered from COVID-19. The chain combines TRBV16 with TRBJ2-3; 10 positions match TRBD2. Source material: PBMCs or T cells enriched from blood (not recorded which). The CDR3 region has the DNA TGTGCCAGCAGCCAACCGATACTAGCGGGGAAAGATACGCAGTATTTT. Translating it yields CASSQPILAGKDTQYF.